This is a list of T cell receptor beta chains from one sample in a study of shared clonotypes between healthy human individuals. TCRdb keeps only in-frame clones here, not all; method: immunoSEQ multiplex PCR. The sample holds millions of clones; 95% are singletons and the top ten take approximately 0.13%. The sequenced material came from naive CD4+ T cells sorted from blood. The receptors stem from a man in his late teens or twenties in good health. Both conserved end residues are part of each CDR3. D genes are given only for firm matches. Clone size is given for some rows only: seen once, a few or many times, or a class if the clone is expanded.

D	V	size	J	CDR3	DNA
-	TRBV10-2	-	TRBJ1-6	CASSRGDNSPLHF	TGCGCCAGCAGTAGAGGGGATAATTCACCCCTCCACTTT
-	TRBV28	-	TRBJ1-2	CASSLTGRGYTF	TGTGCCAGCAGCCTTACTGGACGGGGCTACACCTTC
TRBD1	TRBV28	-	TRBJ2-2	CASSWDSTFTGELFF	TGTGCCAGCAGTTGGGACAGTACCTTCACCGGGGAGCTGTTTTTT
-	TRBV6-5	-	TRBJ1-3	CATSSGNTIYF	TGTGCCACCTCCTCTGGAAACACCATATATTTT
-	TRBV30	-	TRBJ1-2	CAWTSTYGYTF	TGTGCCTGGACCTCGACGTATGGCTACACCTTC
-	TRBV7-2	-	TRBJ2-7	CASSLRESSYEQYF	TGTGCCAGCAGCTTAAGGGAAAGCTCCTACGAGCAGTACTTC
-	TRBV29-1	-	TRBJ1-1	CSARGGDTEAFF	TGCAGCGCAAGAGGGGGGGACACTGAAGCTTTCTTT
-	TRBV5-4	-	TRBJ1-6	CASSLGEGPYNSPLHF	TGTGCCAGCAGCCTCGGGGAGGGACCCTATAATTCACCCCTCCACTTT
-	TRBV7-9	-	TRBJ1-5	CASSLSAPNQPQHF	TGTGCCAGCAGCTTATCGGCTCCTAATCAGCCCCAGCATTTT
-	TRBV21-1	-	TRBJ2-2	CASSKRRENTGELFF	TGTGCCAGCAGCAAAAGGAGGGAGAACACCGGGGAGCTGTTTTTT
-	TRBV12-5	-	TRBJ1-2	CASGWPPGHYGYTF	TGTGCTAGTGGTTGGCCCCCGGGTCACTATGGCTACACCTTC
-	TRBV2	-	TRBJ1-5	CASSGSGGNQPQHF	TGTGCCAGCAGTGGGTCAGGGGGCAATCAGCCCCAGCATTTT
TRBD1	TRBV5-1	-	TRBJ1-2	CASRRTGGTEGYTF	TGCGCCAGCAGACGGACAGGGGGAACGGAGGGCTACACCTTC
-	TRBV5-1	-	TRBJ2-5	CASSSGQYQETQYF	TGCGCCAGCAGCTCCGGACAGTACCAAGAGACCCAGTACTTC
TRBD2	TRBV5-6	-	TRBJ2-1	CASRGLAGDPGFF	TGTGCCAGCAGGGGACTAGCGGGGGACCCGGGGTTCTTC
-	TRBV4-3	-	TRBJ1-5	CASSQEGTGNQPQHF	TGCGCCAGCAGCCAAGAAGGAACGGGGAATCAGCCCCAGCATTTT
-	TRBV6-5	once	TRBJ2-7	CASSYLRARDHEQYF	TGTGCCAGCAGTTACTTGAGGGCTCGGGACCACGAGCAGTACTTC
-	TRBV6-5	-	TRBJ2-3	CASSRGTDTQYF	TGTGCCAGCAGCCGTGGCACAGATACGCAGTATTTT
-	TRBV6-6	-	TRBJ1-2	CASSWAGVVGYGYTF	TGTGCCAGCAGTTGGGCAGGGGTGGTTGGCTATGGCTACACCTTC
-	TRBV5-1	-	TRBJ2-7	CASSLGTGTYEQYF	TGCGCCAGCTCTCTCGGGACTGGGACCTACGAGCAGTACTTC